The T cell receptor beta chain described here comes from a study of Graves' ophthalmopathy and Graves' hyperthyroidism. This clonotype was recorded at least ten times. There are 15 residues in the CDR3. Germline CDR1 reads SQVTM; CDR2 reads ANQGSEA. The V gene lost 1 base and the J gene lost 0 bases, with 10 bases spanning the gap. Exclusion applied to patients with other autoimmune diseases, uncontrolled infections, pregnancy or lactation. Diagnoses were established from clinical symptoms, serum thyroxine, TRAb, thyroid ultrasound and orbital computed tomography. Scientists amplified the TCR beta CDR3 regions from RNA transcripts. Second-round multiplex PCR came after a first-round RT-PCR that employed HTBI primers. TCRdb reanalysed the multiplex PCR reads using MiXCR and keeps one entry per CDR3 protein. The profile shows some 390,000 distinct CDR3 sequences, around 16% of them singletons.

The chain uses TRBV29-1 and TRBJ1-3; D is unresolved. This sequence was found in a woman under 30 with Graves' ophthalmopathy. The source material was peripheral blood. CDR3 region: CSVEVLGSSGNTIYF. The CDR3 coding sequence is TGCAGCGTTGAAGTTTTGGGGAGCTCTGGAAACACCATATATTTT.